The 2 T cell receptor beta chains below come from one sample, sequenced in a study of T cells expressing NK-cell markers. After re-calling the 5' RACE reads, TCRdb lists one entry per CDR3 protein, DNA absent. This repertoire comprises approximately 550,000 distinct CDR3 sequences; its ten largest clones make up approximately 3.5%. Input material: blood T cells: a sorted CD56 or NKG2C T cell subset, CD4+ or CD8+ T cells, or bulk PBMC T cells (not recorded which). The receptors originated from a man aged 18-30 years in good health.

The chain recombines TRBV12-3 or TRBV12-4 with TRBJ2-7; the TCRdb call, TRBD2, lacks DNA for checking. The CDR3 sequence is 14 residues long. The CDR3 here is CASSFRDSLYEQYF.

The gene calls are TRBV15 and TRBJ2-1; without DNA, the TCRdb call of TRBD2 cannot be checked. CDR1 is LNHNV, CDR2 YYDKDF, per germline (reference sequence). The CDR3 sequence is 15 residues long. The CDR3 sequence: CATSRVGTSGDEQFF.